This TCR beta chain emerged from a study of blood T cell repertoires in COVID-19. Data came from immunoSEQ multiplex PCR; TCRdb stores just in-frame clones and leaves some out. The data contain a few hundred thousand clones, approximately 82% of them singletons. CDR3 length equals 16 residues. Germline V gene data show CDR1 as SGHRS and CDR2 as YFSETQ. V lost 0 bases and J lost 4; bases outside the gene matches: 4. Sequencing was done on a sample of peripheral blood. The TCR was taken from a middle-aged man with active or convalescent COVID-19. This sequence joins TRBV5-1 and TRBJ1-3; TRBD1 agrees at 10 bases. For the CDR3, the DNA is TGCGCCAGCAGCTTGGTGGGACAGGGGTTCGGAAACACCATATATTTT. Residues: CASSLVGQGFGNTIYF.